The present T cell receptor beta chain was sequenced within a study of naive and memory T cell subsets. Study-wide points: Clonotypes are single alpha or beta chains, not paired receptors. TCR counts from RNA may reflect activation-linked expression changes.

The beta constant-region primer was an equimolar mix of two oligonucleotides covering TRBC1 and TRBC2. Four rounds of PCR amplified the ligated cDNA using nested alpha and beta constant-region primers plus SP2. TCRdb processed the UMI-ligation and nested PCR reads anew with MiXCR; each CDR3 protein has one entry. Among 95,000 to 150,000 distinct CDR3 sequences listed, over 30% were seen once. As concerns this clonotype: Its antigen is not known.

The CDR3 is 17 amino acids. J gave up 2 bases and V 6 bases, and 11 bases lay outside the gene matches. CD4 T cells were positively selected, then CD8 T cells from the CD4-negative fraction. Cells stained for CD3, CD4, CD8, CD45RA and CD27 were sorted into four subsets. The rearrangement links TRBV12-3 or TRBV12-4 to TRBJ2-3; 10 bases fit TRBD1. The clonotype comes from a human donor in good health. The sequenced material came from central memory CD4+ T cells from blood. The CDR3, as DNA: TGTGCCAGCAGATGGGGACAGGGGCGACGGGCCACAGATACGCAGTATTTT. Protein product: CASRWGQGRRATDTQYF.